This T cell receptor beta chain was captured by sequencing in a study of T cells in Graves' hyperthyroidism and ophthalmopathy. Regarding the study as a whole: The model's output predicted ophthalmopathy at a median of 6.5 months prior to onset. Appearing also in blood were most of the thyroid clonotypes expanded above 0.001.

CDR3 length: 14 residues. V was pared by 7 bases and J by 0 bases, with 10 bases between. Patients were excluded because of uncontrolled infection, other autoimmune disease, pregnancy or lactation. Amplification of TCR beta CDR3 regions used RNA as the template. The primer set for the first-round RT-PCR of the TCR CDR3 was HTBI. TCRdb re-called the multiplex PCR reads through MiXCR, storing one row per CDR3 protein. This table has over 550,000 distinct CDR3 sequences, around 15% appearing once. Only a few counts were recorded for this clonotype. The antigen is undetermined. Material for sequencing was blood. This sequence was found in a woman aged 18-29 years with Graves' hyperthyroidism. This chain uses TRBV12-3 or TRBV12-4 with TRBJ1-3; no definite D call. The CDR3 loop reads CASTGGFSGNTIYF. DNA for the CDR3: TGTGCCAGCACCGGAGGCTTCTCTGGAAACACCATATATTTT.